The rows below give T cell receptor beta chains drawn from one sample of a study of human T cells and chemical hapten exposure. Using its own MiXCR run on the RACE reads, TCRdb lists one record per CDR3 protein. This table has more than 45,000 distinct CDR3 sequences, around 12% appearing once. Sequenced here: whole blood, sampled in connection with sensitization to the hapten diphenylcyclopropenone (DPC). These receptors all stem from a man younger than 45 with alopecia areata. Some clones in this sample may be carry-over from other donors' samples. Each CDR3 is given with its conserved first and last residue. Fields, in order: clone size, V gene, D gene, J gene, CDR3 DNA, CDR3 protein. A D gene is named only where the DNA matches it firmly. Expanded clones get a size class; other rows say once, few or many, or leave the size out.

clone_size: many; v_call: TRBV7-3; d_call: -; j_call: TRBJ2-4; cdr3_nt: TGTGCCAGCAGCTTACGAGGGAGAGGAGACATTCAGTACTTC; cdr3_aa: CASSLRGRGDIQYF
clone_size: few; v_call: TRBV11-2; d_call: TRBD1; j_call: TRBJ1-2; cdr3_nt: TGTGCCAGCAGCTTAGGGACAGGGAATGATGGCTACACCTTC; cdr3_aa: CASSLGTGNDGYTF
clone_size: few; v_call: TRBV5-5; d_call: -; j_call: TRBJ1-2; cdr3_nt: TGTGCCAGCAGCTTATCGGGGGATGCTAACTATGGCTACACCTTC; cdr3_aa: CASSLSGDANYGYTF
clone_size: -; v_call: TRBV29-1; d_call: TRBD1; j_call: TRBJ1-4; cdr3_nt: TGCAGCGTTGAAGAATTTGACAGGGAGGGTGAAAAACTGTTTTTT; cdr3_aa: CSVEEFDREGEKLFF
clone_size: -; v_call: TRBV5-1; d_call: -; j_call: TRBJ2-5; cdr3_nt: TGCGCCAGCAGCTTGGAGCTAGCAGGTCGGGAGACCCAGTACTTC; cdr3_aa: CASSLELAGRETQYF
clone_size: few; v_call: TRBV9; d_call: -; j_call: TRBJ1-5; cdr3_nt: TGTGCCAGCAGCGCCTCAGGGAGGGACAATCAGCCCCAGCATTTT; cdr3_aa: CASSASGRDNQPQHF
clone_size: -; v_call: TRBV20-1; d_call: TRBD1; j_call: TRBJ2-3; cdr3_nt: TGCAGTGCTAGATTCCGGGACAGGGAGACAGATACGCAGTATTTT; cdr3_aa: CSARFRDRETDTQYF
clone_size: many; v_call: TRBV6-5; d_call: -; j_call: TRBJ1-1; cdr3_nt: TGTGCCAGCAGTTACTCGAGGGTTACGGGGTTACCTGAAGCTTTCTTT; cdr3_aa: CASSYSRVTGLPEAFF
clone_size: few; v_call: TRBV20-1; d_call: TRBD1; j_call: TRBJ1-1; cdr3_nt: TGCAGTGTACAAGAGACAGGGGGAACTGAAGCTTTCTTT; cdr3_aa: CSVQETGGTEAFF
clone_size: many; v_call: TRBV7-2; d_call: TRBD1; j_call: TRBJ1-2; cdr3_nt: TGTGCCAGCAGCTCAGGACAGGCGATCTATGGCTACACCTTC; cdr3_aa: CASSSGQAIYGYTF
clone_size: -; v_call: TRBV7-9; d_call: -; j_call: TRBJ2-7; cdr3_nt: TGTGCCAGCAGCCACCCGGTCTCCTACGAGCAGTACTTC; cdr3_aa: CASSHPVSYEQYF
clone_size: few; v_call: TRBV9; d_call: -; j_call: TRBJ2-3; cdr3_nt: TGTGCCAGCAGCGTACAGGGTATGGGGACAGATACGCAGTATTTT; cdr3_aa: CASSVQGMGTDTQYF
clone_size: -; v_call: TRBV7-9; d_call: -; j_call: TRBJ2-1; cdr3_nt: TGTGCCAGCAGCTTAGCTTTGGCCAATGAGCAGTTCTTC; cdr3_aa: CASSLALANEQFF
clone_size: -; v_call: TRBV6-5; d_call: TRBD1; j_call: TRBJ1-2; cdr3_nt: TGTGCCAGCAGCCTCGCCAGAGACAGGGCTGGTGGCTACACCTTC; cdr3_aa: CASSLARDRAGGYTF
clone_size: -; v_call: TRBV3-1; d_call: -; j_call: TRBJ2-5; cdr3_nt: TGTGCCAGCAGCCAAGGACTGCTTAGGGAGACCCAGTACTTC; cdr3_aa: CASSQGLLRETQYF
clone_size: many; v_call: TRBV7-9; d_call: TRBD1; j_call: TRBJ1-2; cdr3_nt: TGTGCCAGCAGCTCCCCGGGACAGGGAGGAGATGGCTACACCTTC; cdr3_aa: CASSSPGQGGDGYTF
clone_size: few; v_call: TRBV6-5; d_call: TRBD1; j_call: TRBJ2-1; cdr3_nt: TGTGCCAGCAGAGTTCCGGGACAGATAAACAATGAGCAGTTCTTC; cdr3_aa: CASRVPGQINNEQFF
clone_size: -; v_call: TRBV7-9; d_call: TRBD2; j_call: TRBJ2-3; cdr3_nt: TGTGCCAGCAGCGCCACTAGCGGAGGAACAGATACGCAGTATTTT; cdr3_aa: CASSATSGGTDTQYF
clone_size: many; v_call: TRBV19; d_call: TRBD2; j_call: TRBJ2-1; cdr3_nt: TGTGCCAGTAGTAACGAGCGGGAGGACAATGAGCAGTTCTTC; cdr3_aa: CASSNEREDNEQFF
clone_size: few; v_call: TRBV5-1; d_call: -; j_call: TRBJ1-4; cdr3_nt: TGCGCCAGCAGCGTAACCGGGGGCGAAAAACTGTTTTTT; cdr3_aa: CASSVTGGEKLFF
clone_size: few; v_call: TRBV27; d_call: TRBD1; j_call: TRBJ1-1; cdr3_nt: TGTGCCAGCAGTTTCGCCGGACAGGGGGGCACTGAAGCTTTCTTT; cdr3_aa: CASSFAGQGGTEAFF
clone_size: many; v_call: TRBV7-8; d_call: -; j_call: TRBJ1-1; cdr3_nt: TGTGCCAGCAGCGCTAGTGACGATTACGACACTGAAGCTTTCTTT; cdr3_aa: CASSASDDYDTEAFF
clone_size: -; v_call: TRBV10-3; d_call: -; j_call: TRBJ2-1; cdr3_nt: TGTGCCATCAAGGACAGAAATGAGCAGTTCTTC; cdr3_aa: CAIKDRNEQFF
clone_size: -; v_call: TRBV30; d_call: TRBD1; j_call: TRBJ1-1; cdr3_nt: TGTGCCTGGAGAATTTACAGGGGGAGGAACACTGAAGCTTTCTTT; cdr3_aa: CAWRIYRGRNTEAFF
clone_size: -; v_call: TRBV24-1; d_call: -; j_call: TRBJ1-1; cdr3_nt: TGTGCCACCAGTGAGGGGGTTGGACGGACTGAAGCTTTCTTT; cdr3_aa: CATSEGVGRTEAFF
clone_size: many; v_call: TRBV20-1; d_call: -; j_call: TRBJ1-1; cdr3_nt: TGCAGTGCTAGAGACCCGTCGGCAGTTGAAGCTTTCTTT; cdr3_aa: CSARDPSAVEAFF
clone_size: many; v_call: TRBV5-1; d_call: TRBD1; j_call: TRBJ2-2; cdr3_nt: TGCGCCAGCAGCCACACGGACAGGGCGGGCGCCGGGGAGCTGTTTTTT; cdr3_aa: CASSHTDRAGAGELFF
clone_size: -; v_call: TRBV15; d_call: TRBD1; j_call: TRBJ1-4; cdr3_nt: TGTGCCACCAGTGTTCAAAACAGGGGGATTAGTGAAAAACTGTTTTTT; cdr3_aa: CATSVQNRGISEKLFF
clone_size: -; v_call: TRBV29-1; d_call: TRBD1; j_call: TRBJ2-2; cdr3_nt: TGCAGCGCGGGACAGGGGGCGGGCACCGGGGAGCTGTTTTTT; cdr3_aa: CSAGQGAGTGELFF
clone_size: many; v_call: TRBV28; d_call: TRBD2; j_call: TRBJ2-5; cdr3_nt: TGTGCCAGCACTCTAGGGGGAGCGGGGGCCAGAAAACGAGAGACCCAGTACTTC; cdr3_aa: CASTLGGAGARKRETQYF
clone_size: -; v_call: TRBV12-3/TRBV12-4; d_call: -; j_call: TRBJ1-4; cdr3_nt: TGTGCCAGCCGACCTGCAACTAATGAAAAACTGTTTTTT; cdr3_aa: CASRPATNEKLFF
clone_size: many; v_call: TRBV27; d_call: -; j_call: TRBJ1-5; cdr3_nt: TGTGCCAGCAGTCTCACCTTCAAGGCTATGAATCAGCCCCAGCATTTT; cdr3_aa: CASSLTFKAMNQPQHF
clone_size: few; v_call: TRBV20-1; d_call: TRBD2; j_call: TRBJ2-7; cdr3_nt: TGCAGTGCTTCGGGACTAGTTTCCTCCCTCGCCCCCGACGAGCAGTACTTC; cdr3_aa: CSASGLVSSLAPDEQYF
clone_size: -; v_call: TRBV6-6; d_call: -; j_call: TRBJ2-7; cdr3_nt: TGTGCCAGCAGTTACTCGGCAGTAACTCCCTCCTACGAGCAGTACTTC; cdr3_aa: CASSYSAVTPSYEQYF
clone_size: -; v_call: TRBV20-1; d_call: TRBD1; j_call: TRBJ2-5; cdr3_nt: TGCAGTGCTACCCCTACACCGGGACAGGGCGCAGCAGAGACCCAGTACTTC; cdr3_aa: CSATPTPGQGAAETQYF
clone_size: few; v_call: TRBV5-1; d_call: TRBD1; j_call: TRBJ1-1; cdr3_nt: TGCGCCAGCAGCACCGACAGGGGGTACACTGAAGCTTTCTTT; cdr3_aa: CASSTDRGYTEAFF
clone_size: -; v_call: TRBV4-2; d_call: -; j_call: TRBJ1-3; cdr3_nt: TGTGCCAGCAGCCAAGAAGGTGGGGCCCCCCTTCGGGAAAACACCATATATTTT; cdr3_aa: CASSQEGGAPLRENTIYF
clone_size: many; v_call: TRBV20-1; d_call: -; j_call: TRBJ1-2; cdr3_nt: TGCAGTGCTAGACCCCCTACCACAGGCTTTGGCTATGGCTACACCTTC; cdr3_aa: CSARPPTTGFGYGYTF
clone_size: few; v_call: TRBV20-1; d_call: -; j_call: TRBJ1-1; cdr3_nt: TGCAGTGCTAGACGGGGGGGGCTGAACACTGAAGCTTTCTTT; cdr3_aa: CSARRGGLNTEAFF
clone_size: few; v_call: TRBV7-9; d_call: TRBD2; j_call: TRBJ2-1; cdr3_nt: TGTGCCAGCAGCTTAGAGCCAGGCGGGGGTTACAATGAGCAGTTCTTC; cdr3_aa: CASSLEPGGGYNEQFF
clone_size: many; v_call: TRBV7-9; d_call: -; j_call: TRBJ1-1; cdr3_nt: TGTGCCAGCAGCTGGGCGGGGGCCTCTGAAGCTTTCTTT; cdr3_aa: CASSWAGASEAFF
clone_size: many; v_call: TRBV7-9; d_call: TRBD2; j_call: TRBJ2-7; cdr3_nt: TGTGCCAGCAGCGGACTAGGCGAAACCTACGAGCAGTACTTC; cdr3_aa: CASSGLGETYEQYF
clone_size: few; v_call: TRBV2; d_call: -; j_call: TRBJ1-1; cdr3_nt: TGTGCCAGCCCAGGGTCCACTGAAGCTTTCTTT; cdr3_aa: CASPGSTEAFF
clone_size: many; v_call: TRBV6-4; d_call: -; j_call: TRBJ2-1; cdr3_nt: TGTGCCAGCAGTGACGCGGGAACAGGGCACTACAATGAGCAGTTCTTC; cdr3_aa: CASSDAGTGHYNEQFF
clone_size: -; v_call: TRBV5-4; d_call: -; j_call: TRBJ2-7; cdr3_nt: TGTGCCAGCAGCTCGGGAGGGACAGCGATGTACGAGCAGTACTTC; cdr3_aa: CASSSGGTAMYEQYF
clone_size: few; v_call: TRBV7-6; d_call: -; j_call: TRBJ1-6; cdr3_nt: TGTGCCAGCAGCTTAGAGTTGTCAAATTCGGGTTCACCCCTCCACTTT; cdr3_aa: CASSLELSNSGSPLHF
clone_size: many; v_call: TRBV27; d_call: -; j_call: TRBJ1-6; cdr3_nt: TGTGCCAGCAGCTGGAACCGGGACGGCGGGAGACCCCTCCACTTT; cdr3_aa: CASSWNRDGGRPLHF
clone_size: few; v_call: TRBV9; d_call: TRBD1; j_call: TRBJ1-6; cdr3_nt: TGTGCCAGCAGCGCCCGGACAGGGTCCAATTCACCCCTCCACTTT; cdr3_aa: CASSARTGSNSPLHF
clone_size: -; v_call: TRBV27; d_call: -; j_call: TRBJ1-2; cdr3_nt: TGTGCCAGCAGTTTATCAACAGGAGAGAGAGGCTACACCTTC; cdr3_aa: CASSLSTGERGYTF
clone_size: -; v_call: TRBV20-1; d_call: TRBD1; j_call: TRBJ1-2; cdr3_nt: TGCAGTGCTAGAGACCCTGGACAGGGGGCGGATCACTATGGCTACACCTTC; cdr3_aa: CSARDPGQGADHYGYTF
clone_size: few; v_call: TRBV28; d_call: -; j_call: TRBJ2-7; cdr3_nt: TGTGCCAGCAGTCCGCCAACCTACGAGCAGTACTTC; cdr3_aa: CASSPPTYEQYF
clone_size: few; v_call: TRBV18; d_call: -; j_call: TRBJ1-5; cdr3_nt: TGTGCCAGCTCACCTTTGGGGGATCAGCCCCAGCATTTT; cdr3_aa: CASSPLGDQPQHF
clone_size: few; v_call: TRBV15; d_call: -; j_call: TRBJ2-1; cdr3_nt: TGTGCCACCAGCAGAGATCTGGTTTGGGACTCTTACAATGAGCAGTTCTTC; cdr3_aa: CATSRDLVWDSYNEQFF
clone_size: many; v_call: TRBV24-1; d_call: -; j_call: TRBJ2-2; cdr3_nt: TGTGCCACCGCCCTACCGACAGGGGAGCTGTTTTTT; cdr3_aa: CATALPTGELFF
clone_size: -; v_call: TRBV13; d_call: -; j_call: TRBJ2-1; cdr3_nt: TGTGCCAGCAGCCTCCGCCAGGCTTTCTACAATGAGCAGTTCTTC; cdr3_aa: CASSLRQAFYNEQFF